A selection of T cell receptor beta chains follows, all from one sample in a study of T cells after yellow fever vaccination. TCRdb analysed the 5' RACE reads with MiXCR anew, one entry per CDR3 protein. Counted here are just under 600,000 distinct CDR3 sequences, less than 15% occurring once; the ten biggest clones make up 11% to 15%. The material was PBMCs, obtained on the day of the yellow fever booster vaccination. These receptors were obtained from a man under 40 who received the YFV17D yellow fever vaccine. Each CDR3 is given with its conserved first and last residue. The D gene is left open where the match is weak. The size entry is marked missing in some rows and otherwise reads once, few, many or a size class.

clone_size: few
v_call: TRBV7-2
j_call: TRBJ2-7
d_call: NA
cdr3_aa: CASSPSTVYEQYF
cdr3_nt: TGTGCCAGCAGCCCAAGTACAGTCTACGAGCAGTACTTC

clone_size: many
v_call: TRBV6-5
j_call: TRBJ2-1
d_call: TRBD2
cdr3_aa: CASSYRTSGIGEQFF
cdr3_nt: TGTGCCAGCAGTTACAGGACTAGCGGGATAGGTGAGCAGTTCTTC

clone_size: NA
v_call: TRBV5-1
j_call: TRBJ2-5
d_call: TRBD2
cdr3_aa: CASTPGGSIISETQYF
cdr3_nt: TGCGCCAGCACCCCCGGGGGGAGTATCATTTCGGAGACCCAGTACTTC

clone_size: few
v_call: TRBV5-6
j_call: TRBJ2-1
d_call: TRBD2
cdr3_aa: CASSSLSSGRSDEQFF
cdr3_nt: TGTGCCAGCAGCTCTTTGTCTAGCGGGAGATCTGATGAGCAGTTCTTC

clone_size: NA
v_call: TRBV27
j_call: TRBJ2-3
d_call: TRBD2
cdr3_aa: CASSFLAGGPGGTDTQYF
cdr3_nt: TGTGCCAGCAGTTTTCTAGCGGGAGGGCCAGGGGGCACAGATACGCAGTATTTT

clone_size: many
v_call: TRBV20-1
j_call: TRBJ2-3
d_call: TRBD2
cdr3_aa: CSASDTSGTSGSTDTQYF
cdr3_nt: TGCAGTGCTAGTGACACCTCCGGGACTAGCGGAAGCACAGATACGCAGTATTTT

clone_size: few
v_call: TRBV13
j_call: TRBJ2-3
d_call: NA
cdr3_aa: CASSSLGTTDTQYF
cdr3_nt: TGTGCCAGCAGCTCCCTAGGGACTACAGATACGCAGTATTTT

clone_size: NA
v_call: TRBV24-1
j_call: TRBJ2-1
d_call: NA
cdr3_aa: CATSEAGYNEQFF
cdr3_nt: TGTGCCACCAGTGAGGCGGGGTACAATGAGCAGTTCTTC

clone_size: NA
v_call: TRBV29-1
j_call: TRBJ2-3
d_call: TRBD2
cdr3_aa: CSTAGLAGGRTDTQYF
cdr3_nt: TGCAGCACAGCGGGACTAGCGGGAGGGAGGACAGATACGCAGTATTTT

clone_size: NA
v_call: TRBV30
j_call: TRBJ2-1
d_call: TRBD2
cdr3_aa: CAWSVKREEFF
cdr3_nt: TGTGCCTGGAGTGTAAAGCGGGAGGAGTTCTTC

clone_size: NA
v_call: TRBV29-1
j_call: TRBJ2-1
d_call: TRBD2
cdr3_aa: CSAQGAGAVNEQFF
cdr3_nt: TGCAGCGCCCAAGGCGCGGGAGCGGTCAATGAGCAGTTCTTC

clone_size: NA
v_call: TRBV20-1
j_call: TRBJ1-1
d_call: NA
cdr3_aa: CSVTGPYPKSEAFF
cdr3_nt: TGCAGTGTCACCGGGCCCTATCCCAAATCTGAAGCTTTCTTT

clone_size: NA
v_call: TRBV7-8
j_call: TRBJ1-5
d_call: NA
cdr3_aa: CASSSDSLNQPQHF
cdr3_nt: TGTGCCAGCAGCTCAGACAGCCTTAATCAGCCCCAGCATTTT